These 22 T cell receptor beta chains share one sample of origin, sequenced in a study of glioma-infiltrating T cells after dendritic cell vaccination. Data came from immunoSEQ multiplex PCR; TCRdb stores just in-frame clones and leaves some out. The repertoire holds about 58,000 clones, over 75% seen once, with roughly 9% in the top ten. Time point defined: after dendritic cell vaccination, including at tumor progression/relapse. The source was blood, collected after dendritic cell vaccination. Every receptor here comes from a human donor with glioblastoma.

The chain couples TRBV7-9 to TRBJ2-7, with 10 bases fitting TRBD2. The CDR3 runs to 12 residues. Germline lookup yields CDR1 SEHNR and CDR2 FQNEAQ (reference sequence). The J segment lost 6 bases and the V segment lost 5 bases, leaving 1 base of the junction unmatched. CDR3: CASSRLAGEQYF. The DNA of the CDR3 is TGTGCCAGCAGCCGACTAGCGGGCGAGCAGTACTTC.

Note on this clone: The junction does not match germline at one end; this may be a read error. The chain is built from TRBV7-7 and TRBJ2-5, with D hard to call. The CDR3 covers 13 residues. The germline V gene encodes CDR1 SSHAT and CDR2 FNYEAQ (reference sequence). The CDR3 here is CASSFAASETQYF. The CDR3 coding sequence is TGTGCTAGCAGCTTTGCCGCTAGTGAGACCCAGTACTTC. The complete variable domain, with remaining parts taken from reference TRBV7-7 and TRBJ2-5, reads GAGVSQSPRYKVTKRGQDVTLRCDPISSHATLYWYQQALGQGPEFLTYFNYEAQPDKSGLPSDRFSAERPEGSISTLTIQRTEQRDSAMYRCASSFAASETQYFGPGTRLLVL.

The chain recombines TRBV6-6 with TRBJ2-3, with 7 bases lining up with TRBD2. Germline values: CDR1 MNHNY, CDR2 SVGAGI (reference sequence). The J segment lost 1 base and the V segment lost 1 base, leaving 5 bases of the junction unmatched. CDR3 length: 16 amino acids. CDR3 loop: CASSYWRGRGTDTQYF. The CDR3 DNA sequence: TGTGCCAGCAGTTACTGGCGGGGGAGGGGCACAGATACGCAGTATTTT.

In DNA, the CDR3 is TGCGCCAGCAGCCAATCTTTCAGGGGGCCTGGAAACACCATATATTTT. It specifies CASSQSFRGPGNTIYF. This chain connects TRBV4-1 to TRBJ1-3, with 8 bases matching TRBD1. V lost 2 bases, J lost 2 bases, and 5 bases stayed unmatched. The CDR3 runs 16 residues. The germline V gene has CDR1 MGHRA and CDR2 YSYEKL.

This clone occurred a few times. The chain joins TRBV6-5 to TRBJ2-2, with D hard to call. Germline assignment: CDR1 MNHEY and CDR2 SVGAGI. V was trimmed by 5 bases and J by 7 bases, leaving 8 bases between them. CDR3 length equals 12 residues. The CDR3 nucleotides are TGTGCCAGCAGTACCCCAGGCGGGGAGCTGTTTTTT. This encodes CASSTPGGELFF.

This clone has just one count. The DNA for the CDR3 is TGTGCCAGCAGCTTAGCGCCCAGGGGCCAAGAGACCCAGTACTTC. Protein sequence: CASSLAPRGQETQYF. The chain carries TRBV7-8 and TRBJ2-5, with D maybe TRBD1 (6 bases). CDR3 length: 15 residues. Germline V gene sequence: CDR1 SGHVS, CDR2 FQNEAQ. The germline V and J ends were trimmed by 0 bases and 1 base, with 9 bases remaining between them.

The chain links TRBV4-3 to TRBJ1-5, with TRBD1 as a possible D gene (6 bases). The V and J ends lost 0 bases and 4 bases respectively, with 10 bases between them. Germline CDR1 reads LGHNA; CDR2 reads YSLEER. The CDR3 loop spans 15 amino acids. CDR3 coding DNA: TGCGCCAGCAGCCAAGACAGGGGCAATAATCAGCCCCAGCATTTT. Its protein is CASSQDRGNNQPQHF.

This clone was counted between two and nine times. The chain carries TRBV28 and TRBJ2-3; 9 positions agree with TRBD2. Germline trimming cut 4 bases from V and 3 bases from J; bases unmatched to any gene: 14. The CDR3 is made up of 18 amino acids. Germline assignment: CDR1 MDHEN and CDR2 SYDVKM. The DNA for the CDR3 is TGTGCCAGCAGTTCCGTGCCTAAGCGGGGGGCAGCAACAGATACGCAGTATTTT. Its translation is CASSSVPKRGAATDTQYF.

The chain combines TRBV4-3 with TRBJ2-7; a weak D match, TRBD1 (6 bases). Trimming shortened V by 0 bases and J by 6 bases, and 9 bases separated the two germline ends. CDR1 LGHNA and CDR2 YSLEER come from the germline V gene. This CDR3 region has 13 residues. The CDR3 loop is CASSQDQGSEQYF. CDR3 DNA: TGCGCCAGCAGCCAAGATCAGGGGAGCGAGCAGTACTTC.

The chain uses TRBV6-5 and TRBJ1-4; tentatively, D is TRBD1 (6 bases). The CDR3 has 14 residues. The ends were cut back, 6 bases at V and 7 bases at J, with 15 bases in the middle. CDR1 is MNHEY, CDR2 SVGAGI, per germline. CDR3 residues: CASRRAGTREKLFF. The CDR3 nucleotides read TGTGCCAGCAGAAGGGCCGGGACACGTGAAAAACTGTTTTTT.

In its sample, this clone was seen a few times. The chain recombines TRBV5-1 with TRBJ2-1, with D perhaps TRBD2 (5 bases). Trimming took 5 bases from V and 10 from J, leaving 22 bases between them. This CDR3 has 15 residues. Germline CDR1 reads SGHRS; CDR2 reads YFSETQ. CDR3 residues: CASSLSGLPSFEQFF. The CDR3 nucleotides are TGCGCCAGCAGTTTATCAGGACTCCCATCGTTCGAGCAGTTCTTC.

The J gene is TRBJ2-6, the V gene TRBV5-6, with 7 bases identical to TRBD2. V lost 7 bases, J lost 0 bases, and 10 bases stayed unmatched. CDR1 and CDR2 from the germline V gene are SGHDT and YYEEEE. This CDR3 has 17 amino acids. The CDR3 DNA follows: TGTGCCAGCTGTTGGGGAGGGGCATACTCTGGGGCCAACGTCCTGACTTTC. It codes for CASCWGGAYSGANVLTF.

The chain carries TRBV7-3 and TRBJ2-2; 9 bases align to TRBD1. Trimming at V came to 1 base and at J to 6 bases, leaving 9 bases not matched to a gene. Germline loops: CDR1 SGHTA, CDR2 FQGTGA. The CDR3 totals 17 residues. CDR3: CASSLSGDRVRSGELFF. The CDR3 nucleotides read TGTGCCAGCAGCTTAAGTGGGGACAGGGTGCGATCCGGGGAGCTGTTTTTT.

The chain uses TRBV13 and TRBJ2-5, with 11 bases that match TRBD2. Trimming removed 3 bases from V and 3 bases from J; junction bases left unmatched: 3. CDR3 length equals 15 residues. Germline V gives CDR1 PRHDT, CDR2 FYEKMQ (reference sequence). The CDR3 loop is CASSLGSGGEETQYF. In nucleotides, the CDR3 is TGTGCCAGCAGCTTGGGTAGCGGGGGGGAAGAGACCCAGTACTTC.

The chain carries TRBV6-5 and TRBJ1-6; D ambiguous. CDR3 size: 15 residues. Germline V lookup: CDR1 MNHEY, CDR2 SVGAGI. With 8 bases removed from V and 0 bases from J, the gap between germline ends came to 11 bases. Here the CDR3 reads CASGPFGSYNSPLHF. CDR3 DNA: TGTGCCAGCGGGCCCTTCGGCTCCTATAATTCACCCCTCCACTTT.

With respect to this clone: A junction end diverges from the germline sequence, so it may reflect a read error. CDR3 DNA sequence: TGTGCCAGCTCACCACCAAGAGTTGGGACAGGGGAAGAGCCCCAGTACTTC. It yields the protein CASSPPRVGTGEEPQYF. This sequence joins TRBV18 and TRBJ2-5; 10 nucleotides agree with TRBD1. The germline CDR1 and CDR2 sequences are KGHSH and LQKENI. CDR3 length: 17 amino acids.

The chain has TRBV6-5 and TRBJ1-1, with 8 bases identical to TRBD1. The V and J ends lost 0 bases and 5 bases, in that order; junction bases with no gene match: 5. Germline CDR1 is MNHEY and CDR2 is SVGAGI. This CDR3 spans 15 amino acids. CDR3 region: CASSYSVRGRTEAFF. As DNA, the CDR3 is TGTGCCAGCAGTTACTCGGTCAGGGGGCGGACTGAAGCTTTCTTT.

This rearrangement joins TRBV5-6 to TRBJ1-1, with D tentatively TRBD1 (6 bases). The V end was cut by 4 bases, the J end by 5 bases, with 15 bases between. This CDR3 is 14 amino acids long. Germline CDR1 and CDR2: SGHDT and YYEEEE. The CDR3 DNA sequence: TGTGCCAGCAGCCCACAGGGAATTCGAACTGAAGCTTTCTTT. Its protein product is CASSPQGIRTEAFF.

V gene TRBV7-9 combines with J gene TRBJ1-1, with 7 bases that match TRBD1. Germline CDR1 SEHNR, CDR2 FQNEAQ (reference sequence). This CDR3 is built from 15 residues. After removal of 5 bases from V and 0 bases from J, the junction contained 6 bases not matched to a gene. This CDR3 is CASSQKGQMNTEAFF. Here the CDR3 DNA reads TGTGCCAGCAGCCAAAAGGGACAGATGAACACTGAAGCTTTCTTT. Full variable domain (remainder filled in from reference TRBV7-9 and TRBJ1-1): DTGVSQNPRHKITKRGQNVTFRCDPISEHNRLYWYRQTLGQGPEFLTYFQNEAQLEKSRLLSDRFSAERPKGSFSTLEIQRTEQGDSAMYLCASSQKGQMNTEAFFGQGTRLTVV.

CDR3 loop: CASSRGKSSSYEQYF. Written as DNA, the CDR3 is TGTGCCAGCAGCCGAGGAAAGTCTAGCTCCTACGAGCAGTACTTC. The chain recombines TRBV6-9 with TRBJ2-7; D unresolved. This CDR3 has 15 amino acids. Germline V gene sequence: CDR1 MNHGY, CDR2 SVAAGI. The V and J ends lost 6 bases and 0 bases respectively, with 15 bases between them.

This clone was seen a few times. The chain has TRBV5-6 and TRBJ2-3, with 10 bases that match TRBD1. This CDR3 contains 16 residues. Trimming at V came to 1 base and at J to 3 bases, leaving 5 bases not matched to a gene. Germline CDR1 and CDR2: SGHDT and YYEEEE. CDR3: CASSLWTGGGTDTQYF. The CDR3, as DNA: TGTGCCAGCAGCTTGTGGACAGGGGGGGGGACAGATACGCAGTATTTT.

This clone was counted only a few times. J is TRBJ1-1 and V is TRBV7-3, with D perhaps matching TRBD1 (6 bases). The V end was cut by 5 bases, the J end by 5 bases, with 18 bases between. This CDR3 contains 15 residues. Germline CDR1 SGHTA, CDR2 FQGTGA. The CDR3 sequence: CASSQDWGLGTEAFF. The CDR3 DNA is TGTGCCAGCAGCCAAGATTGGGGGCTGGGGACTGAAGCTTTCTTT.